This TCR beta chain is from a study of T cells in tumors after PD-1 blockade. Study overall: Patients received pembrolizumab 200 mg every 3 weeks or cemiplimab 350 mg every 2 weeks.

V shed 4 bases, J shed 2 bases, and the junction held 6 bases outside the gene matches. Germline-derived CDR1 and CDR2 are MNHEY and SMNVEV (reference sequence). The CDR3 contains 15 residues. Generated by immunoSEQ multiplex PCR, the TCRdb table keeps only in-frame clones and is missing some. The data show 20,000 to 25,000 clones, with around 78% seen just once and approximately 25% held by the top ten. Here the sequenced sample was PBMCs, taken before anti-PD-1 treatment. The clonotype originates from a human donor with basal cell carcinoma. The chain is built from TRBV27 and TRBJ1-2; 8 bases align to TRBD1. The CDR3 sequence: CASSSLGQENYGYTF. Written as DNA, the CDR3 is TGTGCCAGCAGTTCTCTGGGACAGGAAAACTATGGCTACACCTTC.